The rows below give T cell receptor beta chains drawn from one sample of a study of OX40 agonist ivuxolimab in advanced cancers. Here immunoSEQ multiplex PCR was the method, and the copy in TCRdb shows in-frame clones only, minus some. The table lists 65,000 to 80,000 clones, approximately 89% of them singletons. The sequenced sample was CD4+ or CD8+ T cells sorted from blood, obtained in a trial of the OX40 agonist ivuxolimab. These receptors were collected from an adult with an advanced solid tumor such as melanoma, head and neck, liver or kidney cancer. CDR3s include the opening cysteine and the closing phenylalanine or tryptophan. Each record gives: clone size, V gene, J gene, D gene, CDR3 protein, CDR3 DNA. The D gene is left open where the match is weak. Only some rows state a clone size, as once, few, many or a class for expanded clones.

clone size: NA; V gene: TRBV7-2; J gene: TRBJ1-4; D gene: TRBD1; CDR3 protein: CASSRTGGTTNEKLFF; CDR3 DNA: TGTGCCAGCAGCCGGACAGGGGGCACAACTAATGAAAAACTGTTTTTT
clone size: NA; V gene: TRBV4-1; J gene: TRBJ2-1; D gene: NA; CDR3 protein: CASSQEGGGTYNEQFF; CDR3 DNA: TGCGCCAGCAGCCAAGAGGGGGGCGGGACCTACAATGAGCAGTTCTTC
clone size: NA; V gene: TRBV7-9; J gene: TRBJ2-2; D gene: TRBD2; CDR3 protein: CASSLGGRTGELFF; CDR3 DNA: TGTGCCAGCAGCTTGGGAGGGCGAACCGGGGAGCTGTTTTTT
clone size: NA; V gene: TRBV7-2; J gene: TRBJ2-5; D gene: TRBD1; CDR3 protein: CASSQGGGETQYF; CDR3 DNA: TGTGCCAGCAGCCAAGGGGGCGGAGAGACCCAGTACTTC
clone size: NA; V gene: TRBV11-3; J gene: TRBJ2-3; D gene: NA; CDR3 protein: CASSFGRSDTQYF; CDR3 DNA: TGTGCCAGCAGCTTCGGTCGTTCGGATACGCAGTATTTT
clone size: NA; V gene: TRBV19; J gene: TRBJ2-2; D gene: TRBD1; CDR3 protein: CASSILAGAGGTGELFF; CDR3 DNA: TGTGCCAGTAGTATACTGGCCGGGGCAGGGGGCACCGGGGAGCTGTTTTTT
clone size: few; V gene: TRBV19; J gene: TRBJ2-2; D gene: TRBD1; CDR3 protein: CASAGTVNTGELFF; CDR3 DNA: TGTGCCAGCGCCGGGACAGTTAACACCGGGGAGCTGTTTTTT
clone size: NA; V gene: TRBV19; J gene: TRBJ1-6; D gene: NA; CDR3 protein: CASSIVGEVRYNSPLHF; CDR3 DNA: TGTGCCAGTAGTATAGTAGGGGAGGTAAGATATAATTCACCCCTCCACTTT
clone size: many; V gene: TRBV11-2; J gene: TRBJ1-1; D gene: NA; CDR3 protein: CASSLAGQWGPNTEAFF; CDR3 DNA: TGTGCCAGCAGCTTAGCGGGGCAGTGGGGGCCGAACACTGAAGCTTTCTTT
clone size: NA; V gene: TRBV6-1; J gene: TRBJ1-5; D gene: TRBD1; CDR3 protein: CATRTGGAGQPQHF; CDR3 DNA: TGTGCCACACGGACAGGGGGCGCGGGTCAGCCCCAGCATTTT
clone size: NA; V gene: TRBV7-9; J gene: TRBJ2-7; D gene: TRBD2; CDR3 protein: CASSLAGGSYEQYF; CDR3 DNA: TGTGCCAGCAGCTTAGCGGGGGGGTCCTACGAGCAGTACTTC
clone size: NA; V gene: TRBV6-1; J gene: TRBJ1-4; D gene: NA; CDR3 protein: CASSNPQGRNEKLFF; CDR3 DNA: TGTGCCAGCAGTAATCCGCAGGGGCGGAATGAAAAACTGTTTTTT
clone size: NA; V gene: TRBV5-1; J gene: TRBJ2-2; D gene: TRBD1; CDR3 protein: CASSDRDRYTGELFF; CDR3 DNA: TGCGCCAGCAGCGACCGGGACAGATACACCGGGGAGCTGTTTTTT
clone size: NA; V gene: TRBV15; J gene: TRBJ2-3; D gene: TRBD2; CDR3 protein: CATSRDSGAGGQLDTQYF; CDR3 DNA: TGTGCCACCAGCAGAGATTCCGGCGCGGGAGGCCAACTGGATACGCAGTATTTT
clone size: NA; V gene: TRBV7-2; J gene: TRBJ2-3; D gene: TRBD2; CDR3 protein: CASSLDPLAGESTDTQYF; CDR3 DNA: TGTGCCAGCAGCTTAGATCCACTAGCGGGGGAGAGCACAGATACGCAGTATTTT
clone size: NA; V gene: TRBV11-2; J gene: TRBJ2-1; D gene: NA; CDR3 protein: CASSSAGYSYNEQFF; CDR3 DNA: TGTGCCAGCAGCTCCGCGGGGTACTCCTACAATGAGCAGTTCTTC
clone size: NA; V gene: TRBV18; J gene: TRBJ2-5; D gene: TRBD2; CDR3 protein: CASSPVSNGLAGASETQYF; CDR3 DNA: TGTGCCAGCTCACCTGTCTCAAACGGGCTAGCGGGAGCATCGGAGACCCAGTACTTC
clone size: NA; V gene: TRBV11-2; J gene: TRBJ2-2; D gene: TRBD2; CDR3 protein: CASSLLASGNANTGELFF; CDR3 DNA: TGTGCCAGCAGCTTATTGGCTAGCGGGAACGCGAACACCGGGGAGCTGTTTTTT
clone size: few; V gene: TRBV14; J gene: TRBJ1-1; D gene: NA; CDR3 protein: CASSIQGNTEAFF; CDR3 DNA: TGTGCCAGCAGCATACAGGGGAACACTGAAGCTTTCTTT
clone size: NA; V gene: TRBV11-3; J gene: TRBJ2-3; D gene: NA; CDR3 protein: CASSLGQGSTDTQYF; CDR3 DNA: TGTGCCAGCAGCTTGGGTCAGGGAAGCACAGATACGCAGTATTTT
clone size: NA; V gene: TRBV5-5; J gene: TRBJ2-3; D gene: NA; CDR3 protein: CASSWVGETDTQYF; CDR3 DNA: TGTGCCAGCAGCTGGGTGGGGGAGACAGATACGCAGTATTTT
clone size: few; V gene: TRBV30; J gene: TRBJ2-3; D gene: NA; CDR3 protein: CAWKVGSKFGSPDTQYF; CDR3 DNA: TGTGCCTGGAAGGTCGGGAGCAAATTTGGTTCCCCAGATACGCAGTATTTT
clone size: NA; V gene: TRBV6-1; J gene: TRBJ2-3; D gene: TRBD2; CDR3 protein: CASSVTSGVSTDTQYF; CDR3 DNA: TGTGCCAGCAGTGTCACTAGCGGGGTTTCCACAGATACGCAGTATTTT
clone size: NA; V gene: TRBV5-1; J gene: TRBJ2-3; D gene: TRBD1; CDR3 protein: CASSPQGISTDTQYF; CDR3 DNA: TGCGCCAGCAGCCCACAGGGGATTAGCACAGATACGCAGTATTTT
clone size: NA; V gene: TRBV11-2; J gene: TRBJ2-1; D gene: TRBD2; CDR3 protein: CASSLSSSGRDEQFF; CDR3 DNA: TGTGCCAGCAGCTTATCCTCTAGCGGGAGGGATGAGCAGTTCTTC
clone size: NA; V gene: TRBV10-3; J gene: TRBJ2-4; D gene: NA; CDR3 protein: CAISDGRELAKNIQYF; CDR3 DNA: TGTGCCATCAGTGATGGGCGGGAACTAGCCAAAAACATTCAGTACTTC
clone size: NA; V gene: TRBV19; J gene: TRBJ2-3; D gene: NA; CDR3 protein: CASSKGRTDTQYF; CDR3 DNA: TGTGCCAGTAGTAAGGGTCGCACAGATACGCAGTATTTT
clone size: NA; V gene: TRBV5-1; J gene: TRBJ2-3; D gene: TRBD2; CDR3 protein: CASSLGGRATDTQYF; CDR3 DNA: TGCGCCAGCAGCTTGGGTGGGAGGGCCACAGATACGCAGTATTTT
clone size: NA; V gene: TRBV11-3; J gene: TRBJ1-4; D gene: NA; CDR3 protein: CASSPRTDYDEKLFF; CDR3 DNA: TGTGCCAGCAGCCCCAGGACAGATTACGATGAAAAACTGTTTTTT
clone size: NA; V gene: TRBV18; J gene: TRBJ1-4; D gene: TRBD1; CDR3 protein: CASSPPVRRQGANEKLFF; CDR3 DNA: TGTGCCAGCTCACCACCGGTACGGCGACAGGGGGCTAATGAAAAACTGTTTTTT
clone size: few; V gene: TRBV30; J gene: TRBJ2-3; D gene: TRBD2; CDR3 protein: CAWDQTSGRAGDTQYF; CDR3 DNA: TGTGCCTGGGACCAGACTAGCGGGAGGGCGGGAGATACGCAGTATTTT
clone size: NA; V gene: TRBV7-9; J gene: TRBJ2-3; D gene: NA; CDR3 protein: CASSPTGLLHTDTQYF; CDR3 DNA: TGTGCCAGCAGCCCCACGGGGCTGCTCCACACAGATACGCAGTATTTT
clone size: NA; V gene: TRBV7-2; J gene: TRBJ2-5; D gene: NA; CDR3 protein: CASSSKETQYF; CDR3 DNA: TGTGCCAGCAGCTCCAAAGAGACCCAGTACTTC
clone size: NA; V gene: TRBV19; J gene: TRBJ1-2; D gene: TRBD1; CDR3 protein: CASSIRGGRTGPGYGYTF; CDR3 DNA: TGTGCCAGTAGTATTCGTGGTGGTCGGACAGGGCCGGGCTATGGCTACACCTTC
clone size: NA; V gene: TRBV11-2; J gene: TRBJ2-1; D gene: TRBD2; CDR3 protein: CASRTSGRGNEQFF; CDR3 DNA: TGTGCCAGCAGGACTAGCGGGAGGGGCAATGAGCAGTTCTTC
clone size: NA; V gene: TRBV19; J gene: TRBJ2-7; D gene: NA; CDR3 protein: CASSISGARFVYEQYF; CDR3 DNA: TGTGCCAGTAGTATCTCCGGGGCGCGGTTTGTCTACGAGCAGTACTTC
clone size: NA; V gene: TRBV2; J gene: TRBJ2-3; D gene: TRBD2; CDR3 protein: CASSEAGMGLAGVADTQYF; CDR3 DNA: TGTGCCAGCAGTGAAGCGGGAATGGGACTAGCGGGAGTCGCAGATACGCAGTATTTT
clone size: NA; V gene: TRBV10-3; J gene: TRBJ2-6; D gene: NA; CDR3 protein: CAISMIPGTGANVLTF; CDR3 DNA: TGTGCCATCAGTATGATCCCCGGGACTGGGGCCAACGTCCTGACTTTC
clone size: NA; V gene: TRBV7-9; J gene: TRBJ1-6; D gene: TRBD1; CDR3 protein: CASSLDRGGSPLHF; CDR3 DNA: TGTGCCAGCAGCTTGGACAGGGGCGGTTCACCCCTCCACTTT
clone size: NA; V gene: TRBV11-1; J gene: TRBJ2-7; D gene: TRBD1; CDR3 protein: CASSLAGQGSYEQYF; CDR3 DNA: TGTGCCAGCAGCTTAGCGGGACAGGGCTCCTACGAGCAGTACTTC
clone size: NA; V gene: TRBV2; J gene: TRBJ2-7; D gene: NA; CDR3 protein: CASRQETLYEQYF; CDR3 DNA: TGTGCCAGCCGTCAGGAAACCCTCTACGAGCAGTACTTC
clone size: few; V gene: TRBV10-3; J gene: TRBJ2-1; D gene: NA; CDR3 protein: CAISESGLNYNEQFF; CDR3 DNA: TGTGCCATCAGTGAGTCAGGGCTGAACTACAATGAGCAGTTCTTC
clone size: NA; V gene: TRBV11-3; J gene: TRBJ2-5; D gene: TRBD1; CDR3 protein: CASSQQGVETQYF; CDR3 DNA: TGTGCCAGCAGCCAACAGGGGGTCGAGACCCAGTACTTC
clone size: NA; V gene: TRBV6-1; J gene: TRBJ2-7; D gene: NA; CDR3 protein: CASSESGISYEQYF; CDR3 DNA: TGTGCCAGCAGTGAATCAGGAATTTCCTACGAGCAGTACTTC
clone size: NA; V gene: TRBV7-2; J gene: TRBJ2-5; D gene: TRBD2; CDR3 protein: CASRLAGAKETQYF; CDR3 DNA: TGTGCCAGCAGACTAGCGGGAGCAAAAGAGACCCAGTACTTC
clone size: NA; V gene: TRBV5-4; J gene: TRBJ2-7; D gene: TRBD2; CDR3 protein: CASSRRLAGYEQYF; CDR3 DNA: TGTGCCAGCAGTCGGCGACTAGCGGGTTACGAGCAGTACTTC